The rows below give T cell receptor beta chains drawn from one sample of a study of blood T cell repertoires in COVID-19. Here immunoSEQ multiplex PCR was the method, and the copy in TCRdb shows in-frame clones only, minus some. Of more than 110,000 clones in the sample, 65% to 85% were seen once. Input material: peripheral blood. The receptors here all came from a human donor in a cohort sampled during active COVID-19. Both conserved end residues are trimmed from each CDR3. A D gene is named only where the DNA matches it firmly. Size values are once, few and many counts, or a class for expanded clones, and some rows have none.

D gene	clone size	V gene	CDR3 protein
.	once	TRBV6-5	ASTLTPHEGTQY
.	.	TRBV6-5	ASSWGPGQPQH
TRBD1	.	TRBV24-1	ATSGRQGQRF
.	.	TRBV5-5	ASSLGTNYGYT
.	.	TRBV10-1	ASSESGRYGYT
TRBD1	.	TRBV24-1	ATSDRQGEGTQY
.	.	TRBV6-5	ASSRTGLTYEQY
TRBD2	.	TRBV10-2	ASSKTGTSGGYNEQF
.	few	TRBV13	ASSLGPAQGGGQY
.	.	TRBV10-2	ASSGHVANYGYT
TRBD1	.	TRBV5-1	ASSLAGGLDGELF
TRBD2	.	TRBV3-1/TRBV3-2	ASSPSGGAAFYNEQF
TRBD1	.	TRBV19	ASSSTRDRGGYEQY
.	.	TRBV20-1	SASRQADSPLH
TRBD1	.	TRBV2	ASTPGGQRFNGYT
TRBD1	.	TRBV5-1	ASSLRQGSHEQY
.	.	TRBV7-9	ASSLVADDYGYT
TRBD2	once	TRBV3-1/TRBV3-2	ASSQVERGGNSGELF
TRBD1	.	TRBV19	ASSRLTGGADTQY
.	.	TRBV5-5	ASSLVRLPEQY
.	.	TRBV5-6	ASSLGLLKDRQETQY
.	.	TRBV9	ASRYAGGANSRYT
TRBD2	.	TRBV29-1	SVVVAGATYEQY
.	.	TRBV14	ASSQGQGLSYEQY
TRBD1	.	TRBV2	ASQDRDTGELF
.	.	TRBV12-3/TRBV12-4	ASSLNGNTQY
.	.	TRBV5-8	ASSLGGRSLDEQF
.	.	TRBV19	ASSRWTVDTNYGYT
.	once	TRBV5-1	ASRAREEQPQH
.	.	TRBV18	ASSPPAGPEAF
.	.	TRBV3-1/TRBV3-2	ASSQANRRQETQY
.	.	TRBV18	ASSPAQGGDEQF
.	few	TRBV5-1	ASSSEGGANGNEKLF
.	.	TRBV3-1/TRBV3-2	ASSQWGGSNQPQH
TRBD1	.	TRBV28	ASSTGGDNYGYT
TRBD1	.	TRBV7-9	ASSTRTGGVSGANVLT
.	.	TRBV5-6	ASSFQGGGQPQH
TRBD1	few	TRBV9	ASSVQQGSGTEAF
TRBD2	.	TRBV19	ASSISAGGPTDTQY
.	.	TRBV19	ASRDDGGPGTDTQY
.	once	TRBV29-1	SVEGGFLDGHTDTQY
TRBD1	.	TRBV7-9	ASSSQGARETQY
TRBD2	.	TRBV5-1	ASSLASGDQETQY
.	.	TRBV6-1	ASSEAGAGPNTEAF
.	.	TRBV27	ASSRTANTEAF
.	.	TRBV15	ATSRDAGPYEQY
TRBD1	few	TRBV6-1	ASSAYSGTGTSYEQY
TRBD1	.	TRBV19	ASSDRQGDGNTIY
TRBD1	.	TRBV15	ATSREQGHWQPQH
.	once	TRBV10-3	AIKQGLNTEAF
TRBD2	.	TRBV5-1	ASSPGLAGLTDTQY
.	.	TRBV19	ASSIGEAGKDEQF
.	.	TRBV9	ASSVAPGREANTIY
TRBD2	.	TRBV2	ASSAGLAGGAPYNEQF